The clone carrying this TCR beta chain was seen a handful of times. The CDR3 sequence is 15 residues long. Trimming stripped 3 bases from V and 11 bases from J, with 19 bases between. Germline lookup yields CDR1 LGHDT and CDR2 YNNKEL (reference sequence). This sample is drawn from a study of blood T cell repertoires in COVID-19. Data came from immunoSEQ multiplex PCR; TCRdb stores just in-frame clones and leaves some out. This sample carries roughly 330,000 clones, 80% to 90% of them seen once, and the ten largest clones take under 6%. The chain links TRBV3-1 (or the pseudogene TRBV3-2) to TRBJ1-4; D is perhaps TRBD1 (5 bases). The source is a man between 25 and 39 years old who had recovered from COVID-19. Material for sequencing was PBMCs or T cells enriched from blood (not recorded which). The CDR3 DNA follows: TGTGCCAGCAGCCACAGCCAAGACAGACCGAGCAAACTGTTTTTT. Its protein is CASSHSQDRPSKLFF.